The 20 T cell receptor beta chains below were found in one sample sequenced in a study of beta chain features in type 1 diabetes. All of the isolated RNA was reverse transcribed, so expressed TCRB transcripts were sequenced. Data came from immunoSEQ multiplex PCR; TCRdb stores just in-frame clones and leaves some out. This table holds about 930,000 clones, roughly 15% found once. Sequencing was carried out using naive CD4+ T cells from blood. The receptors derive from a woman under 30 in good health.

This chain links TRBV7-9 with TRBJ1-2; D is unclear. This CDR3 region has 13 residues. CDR1 and CDR2 from the germline V gene are SEHNR and FQNEAQ (reference sequence). With 1 base removed from V and 4 bases from J, the gap between germline ends came to 7 bases. DNA of the CDR3: TGTGCCAGCAGCTTAGGGATGGGCTATGGCTACACCTTC. The encoded protein is CASSLGMGYGYTF.

The gene calls are TRBV19 and TRBJ2-3; TRBD1 aligns across 7 bases. CDR3 length: 13 amino acids. Trimming at V came to 4 bases and at J to 10 bases, leaving 8 bases not matched to a gene. Germline CDR1 and CDR2: LNHDA and SQIVND (reference sequence). CDR3 loop: CASSKGAVAPQYF. CDR3 bases: TGTGCCAGTAGTAAGGGGGCGGTAGCTCCGCAGTATTTT. Combining the CDR3 with reference TRBV19 and TRBJ2-3 gives the whole variable domain DGGITQSPKYLFRKEGQNVTLSCEQNLNHDAMYWYRQDPGQGLRLIYYSQIVNDFQKGDIAEGYSVSREKKESFPLTVTSAQKNPTAFYLCASSKGAVAPQYFGPGTRLTVL.

This clone was detected only a few times. Other DNA sequences in this sample translate to the same CDR3. The chain couples TRBV15 to TRBJ2-2; D is perhaps TRBD2 (6 bases). Trimming took off 1 base at V and 5 bases at J, with 8 bases between the two ends. Germline CDR1 is LNHNV and CDR2 is YYDKDF (reference sequence). This CDR3 spans 14 amino acids. In DNA form, the CDR3 reads TGTGCCACCAGCAGAGTCGGGGGAACCGGGGAGCTGTTTTTT. Encoded protein: CATSRVGGTGELFF.

This clone was counted a few times. This chain uses TRBV11-2 with TRBJ2-7, with 9 bases aligning to TRBD2. There are 12 residues in the CDR3. Germline assignment: CDR1 SGHAT and CDR2 FQNNGV. Losses at the gene ends were 6 bases for V and 7 bases for J; bases not matched to a gene: 4. CDR3 sequence (DNA): TGTGCCAGCAGTTCAAGCGGGAGGGAGCAGTACTTC. Its protein is CASSSSGREQYF. Looking up the rest from reference TRBV11-2 and TRBJ2-7 gives the full variable domain: EAGVAQSPRYKIIEKRQSVAFWCNPISGHATLYWYQQILGQGPKLLIQFQNNGVVDDSQLPKDRFSAERLKGVDSTLKIQPAKLEDSAVYLCASSSSGREQYFGPGTRLTVT.

The V and J genes are TRBV7-2 and TRBJ2-5; D might be TRBD1 (5 bases). The CDR3 totals 16 residues. Trimming pared 5 bases from V and 1 base from J, leaving 17 bases between. Germline values: CDR1 SGHTA, CDR2 FQGNSA. For the CDR3, the DNA is TGTGCCAGCAGCCGGATGGGCCAGGGTATCCAAGAGACCCAGTACTTC. This gives the protein CASSRMGQGIQETQYF.

The chain joins TRBV4-1 to TRBJ2-7; no definite D call. Germline values: CDR1 MGHRA, CDR2 YSYEKL. The CDR3 extends over 14 amino acids. The germline V and J ends were trimmed by 2 bases and 2 bases, with 10 bases remaining between them. The CDR3 protein is CASSQYDATYEQYF. The DNA for the CDR3 is TGCGCCAGCAGCCAATATGACGCTACCTACGAGCAGTACTTC.

CDR3 coding DNA: TGTGCCAGCAAGGAGGGGACCGGGGAGCTGTTTTTT. It codes for CASKEGTGELFF. This sequence joins TRBV27 and TRBJ2-2, with D possibly being TRBD2 (6 bases). The CDR3 length is 12 residues. The V end was cut by 7 bases, the J end by 5 bases, with 8 bases between. Germline loops: CDR1 MNHEY, CDR2 SMNVEV (reference sequence).

Remarks on this clone: A read error may account for a junction end that differs from germline. The V call is TRBV19, the J call TRBJ2-2, with 8 bases identical to TRBD1. The CDR3 is made up of 17 amino acids. Germline V gives CDR1 LNHDA, CDR2 SQIVND (reference sequence). Here the CDR3 reads CASSWGSGQAKTGELFF. In DNA, the CDR3 is TGTGCCAGTAGTTGGGGGTCGGGACAGGCGAAAACCGGGGAGCTGTTTTTT. The complete variable domain, with remaining parts taken from reference TRBV19 and TRBJ2-2, reads DGGITQSPKYLFRKEGQNVTLSCEQNLNHDAMYWYRQDPGQGLRLIYYSQIVNDFQKGDIAEGYSVSREKKESFPLTVTSAQKNPTAFYLCASSWGSGQAKTGELFFGEGSRLTVL.

This clone appeared once. This CDR3 reads CASSLRGDRTDTQYF. Written as DNA, the CDR3 is TGTGCCAGCAGCTTGCGCGGGGACCGCACAGATACGCAGTATTTT. V and J are TRBV11-1 and TRBJ2-3; the D gene is possibly TRBD2 (6 bases). V lost 3 bases, J lost 1 base, and 11 bases lay in between. Germline lookup yields CDR1 SGHAT and CDR2 FQDESV (reference sequence). The CDR3 loop spans 15 amino acids.

This clone came up a few times. The chain has TRBV6-5 and TRBJ2-1; either TRBD1 or TRBD2 may supply D (6 bases each). Germline values: CDR1 MNHEY, CDR2 SVGAGI. V was trimmed by 7 bases and J by 0 bases, leaving 13 bases between them. CDR3 length equals 15 residues. The CDR3, as DNA: TGTGCCAGCATCCCCCGGGGGCGCTCCTACAATGAGCAGTTCTTC. It is translated as CASIPRGRSYNEQFF.

V usage is TRBV10-3 and J usage is TRBJ2-1, with TRBD2 identical over 8 bases. V was pared by 10 bases and J by 7 bases, with 12 bases of the junction left unmatched. Germline CDR1 and CDR2: ENHRY and SYGVKD. This CDR3 spans 14 amino acids. CDR3 nucleotide sequence: TGTGCCACCTCGAAGCGGGAGATCCATAATGAGCAGTTCTTC. Translated, it gives CATSKREIHNEQFF.

The chain carries TRBV2 and TRBJ2-1, with TRBD1 matching 7 bases. The length of the CDR3 is 13 residues. Germline V lookup: CDR1 SNHLY, CDR2 FYNNEI. V shed 8 bases, J shed 5 bases, and the junction held 6 bases outside the gene matches. The CDR3 is CASLRDRDNEQFF. CDR3 DNA: TGTGCCAGCCTCCGGGACAGAGACAATGAGCAGTTCTTC.

The V call is TRBV11-2, the J call TRBJ2-3, with D perhaps matching TRBD2 (5 bases). Looked up from germline, CDR1 is SGHAT and CDR2 is FQNNGV. The CDR3 covers 15 residues. The ends were cut back, 4 bases at V and 1 base at J, with 12 bases in the middle. The DNA of the CDR3 is TGTGCCAGCAGCTCGATCCGGACTGGCACAGATACGCAGTATTTT. Protein sequence: CASSSIRTGTDTQYF.

The chain combines TRBV7-2 with TRBJ2-7; a weak D match, TRBD1 (5 bases). The CDR3 sequence is 13 residues long. CDR1 is SGHTA and CDR2 is FQGNSA in the germline V gene. V dropped 1 base and J dropped 7 bases, with 11 bases sitting between them. The CDR3 sequence: CASSLDRYDEQYF. CDR3 coding DNA: TGTGCCAGCAGCTTAGACAGGTACGATGAGCAGTACTTC.

With respect to this clone: The same CDR3 is also encoded by other DNA sequences in this sample. This chain connects TRBV28 to TRBJ1-1; no definite D call. Looked up from germline, CDR1 is MDHEN and CDR2 is SYDVKM. Between the trimmed V and J ends, which lost 5 bases and 5 bases, there was a span of 9 bases. The CDR3 contains 12 residues. CDR3 amino acids: CASSPPRTEAFF. CDR3 nucleotide sequence: TGTGCCAGCAGTCCCCCACGGACTGAAGCTTTCTTT.

This clone has more than one count but fewer than ten. This chain links TRBV9 with TRBJ2-1; 9 nucleotides agree with TRBD1. The junction had 6 bases not matched to a gene; V was cut back by 5 bases and J by 6 bases. This CDR3 comprises 14 residues. Germline V gene sequence: CDR1 SGDLS, CDR2 YYNGEE. The CDR3 coding sequence is TGTGCCAGCAGTGGACAGGGGCTTTCCAATGAGCAGTTCTTC. Its protein is CASSGQGLSNEQFF.

This rearrangement joins TRBV7-2 to TRBJ2-4, with TRBD2 identical over 10 bases. Trimming at V came to 6 bases and at J to 6 bases, leaving 17 bases not matched to a gene. This CDR3 has 18 amino acids. Germline V gives CDR1 SGHTA, CDR2 FQGNSA. CDR3 in amino acids: CASRATTLLAGRGNIQYF. The CDR3 coding sequence is TGTGCCAGCAGGGCGACCACCCTACTAGCGGGAAGGGGAAACATTCAGTACTTC.

In its sample, this clone was seen a few times. The gene calls are TRBV7-6 and TRBJ1-5, with 7 bases identical to TRBD1. After removal of 1 base from V and 9 bases from J, the junction contained 9 bases not matched to a gene. The germline V gene encodes CDR1 SGHVS and CDR2 FNYEAQ. The CDR3 spans 15 residues. The CDR3 coding sequence is TGTGCCAGCAGCTTAGAATCCAGGGGGTTTGGGCCCCAGCATTTT. Translating it yields CASSLESRGFGPQHF.

The chain links TRBV7-2 to TRBJ2-7, with D unresolved. The V gene lost 0 bases and the J gene lost 2 bases, with 8 bases spanning the gap. CDR1 is SGHTA, CDR2 FQGNSA, per germline. This CDR3 region has 14 residues. Here the CDR3 DNA reads TGTGCCAGCAGCTTAGCCGGCGGAGCCTACGAGCAGTACTTC. Translating gives CASSLAGGAYEQYF.

V usage is TRBV6-1 and J usage is TRBJ2-2; no firm D call. Germline CDR1 MNHNS, CDR2 SASEGT. This CDR3 contains 13 residues. V lost 8 bases and J 2 bases, leaving 9 bases between the germline ends. The chain's CDR3 is CASYRENTGELFF. CDR3 nucleotide sequence: TGTGCCAGCTATCGAGAAAACACCGGGGAGCTGTTTTTT.